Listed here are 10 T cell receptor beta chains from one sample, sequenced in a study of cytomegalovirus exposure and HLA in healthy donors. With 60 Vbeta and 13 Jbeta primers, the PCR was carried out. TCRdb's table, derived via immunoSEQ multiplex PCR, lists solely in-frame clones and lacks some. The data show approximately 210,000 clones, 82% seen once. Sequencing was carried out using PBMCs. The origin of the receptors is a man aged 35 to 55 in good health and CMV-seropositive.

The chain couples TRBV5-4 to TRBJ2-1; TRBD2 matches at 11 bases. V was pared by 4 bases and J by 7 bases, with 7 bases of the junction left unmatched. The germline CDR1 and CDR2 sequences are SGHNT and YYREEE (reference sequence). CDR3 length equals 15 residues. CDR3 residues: CASSPRLAGRNEQFF. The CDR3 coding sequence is TGTGCCAGCAGCCCTCGACTAGCGGGAAGAAATGAGCAGTTCTTC.

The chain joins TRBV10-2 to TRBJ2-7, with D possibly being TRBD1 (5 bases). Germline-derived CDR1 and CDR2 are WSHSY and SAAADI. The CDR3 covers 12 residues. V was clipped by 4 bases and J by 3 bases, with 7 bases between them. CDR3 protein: CASSGTGYEQYV. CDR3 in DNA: TGCGCCAGCAGTGGTACAGGCTACGAGCAGTACGTC.

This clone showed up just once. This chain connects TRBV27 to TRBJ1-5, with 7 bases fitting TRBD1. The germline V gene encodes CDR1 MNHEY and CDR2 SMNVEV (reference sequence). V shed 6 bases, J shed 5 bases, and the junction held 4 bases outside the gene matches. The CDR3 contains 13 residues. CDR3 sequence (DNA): TGTGCCAGCAGACCCGACAGGGATCAGCCCCAGCATTTT. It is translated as CASRPDRDQPQHF.

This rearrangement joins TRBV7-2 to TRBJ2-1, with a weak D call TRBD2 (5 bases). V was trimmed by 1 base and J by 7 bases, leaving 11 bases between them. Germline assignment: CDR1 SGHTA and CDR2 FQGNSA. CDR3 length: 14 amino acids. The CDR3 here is CASSLVGELNEQFF. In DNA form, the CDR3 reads TGTGCCAGCAGCTTAGTCGGGGAGTTGAATGAGCAGTTCTTC.

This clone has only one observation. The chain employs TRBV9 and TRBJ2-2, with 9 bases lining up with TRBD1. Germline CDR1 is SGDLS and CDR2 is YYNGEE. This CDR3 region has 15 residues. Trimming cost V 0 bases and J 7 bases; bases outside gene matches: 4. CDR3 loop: CASSVGQGVGGELFF. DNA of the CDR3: TGTGCCAGCAGCGTAGGACAGGGGGTCGGCGGGGAGCTGTTTTTT.

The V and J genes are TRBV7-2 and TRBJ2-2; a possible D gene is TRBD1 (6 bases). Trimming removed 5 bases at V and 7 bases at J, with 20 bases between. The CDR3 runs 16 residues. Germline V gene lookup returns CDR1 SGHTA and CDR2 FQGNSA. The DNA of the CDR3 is TGTGCCAGCAGCCACCTCGTACAGGGATCGGGCGGGGAGCTGTTTTTT. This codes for CASSHLVQGSGGELFF.

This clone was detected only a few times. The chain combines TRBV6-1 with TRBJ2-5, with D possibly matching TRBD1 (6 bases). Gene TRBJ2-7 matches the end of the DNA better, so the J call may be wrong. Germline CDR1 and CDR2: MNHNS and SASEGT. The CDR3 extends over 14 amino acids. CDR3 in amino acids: CASSETGNWGEQYF. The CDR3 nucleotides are TGTGCCAGCAGTGAAACAGGGAATTGGGGCGAGCAGTACTTC.

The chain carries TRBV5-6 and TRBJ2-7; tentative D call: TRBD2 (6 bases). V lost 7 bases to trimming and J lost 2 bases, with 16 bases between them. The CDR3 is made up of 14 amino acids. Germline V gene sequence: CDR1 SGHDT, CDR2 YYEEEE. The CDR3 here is CASCRRDYTYEQYF. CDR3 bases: TGTGCCAGCTGCAGGAGGGATTACACCTACGAGCAGTACTTC.

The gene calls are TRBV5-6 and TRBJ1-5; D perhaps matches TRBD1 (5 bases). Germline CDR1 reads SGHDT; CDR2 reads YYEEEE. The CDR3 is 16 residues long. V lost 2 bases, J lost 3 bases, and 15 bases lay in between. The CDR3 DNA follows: TGTGCCAGCAGCTTCCAGGGCCGGTCCTACAATCAGCCCCAGCATTTT. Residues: CASSFQGRSYNQPQHF.

The CDR3 reads CASSLPGSTNEKLFF. CDR3 bases: TGTGCCAGTAGTTTGCCGGGTTCAACTAATGAAAAACTGTTTTTT. V gene TRBV19 combines with J gene TRBJ1-4, with D hard to call. V lost 5 bases to trimming and J lost 0 bases, with 10 bases between them. CDR3 length: 15 residues. The germline gives CDR1 LNHDA, CDR2 SQIVND (reference sequence).